This T cell receptor beta chain comes out of a study of shared clonotypes between healthy human individuals. Concerning this clone itself: Its antigen is unknown. This sample includes further DNA sequences coding for the same CDR3.

The study, taken as a whole, reports: Non-shared clonotypes had lower generation probabilities than those shared by all four donors.

Naive CD45RA+ and memory CD45RA-negative subsets were split from CD4+ cells. With V trimmed by 0 bases and J by 1 base, 1 base remained unmatched. This CDR3 comprises 15 residues. The germline gives CDR1 KGHSH, CDR2 LQKENI. Over several immunoSEQ plates, each subset's genomic DNA was distributed in even portions. The assay was immunoSEQ multiplex PCR, and TCRdb's table has in-frame clones only and misses some. The sample yields approximately 2.5 million clones, approximately 92% seen once. This receptor was obtained from a man between 18 and 29 years old in good health. Sequenced input: naive CD4+ T cells sorted from blood. Indicated subset: CD45RA+ positively selected. The V call is TRBV18, the J call TRBJ1-1, with TRBD1 matching over 8 bases. CDR3 bases: TGTGCCAGCTCACCACCGGGACAGGCGAACACTGAAGCTTTCTTT. It is translated as CASSPPGQANTEAFF. Supplemented by reference TRBV18 and TRBJ1-1, the full variable domain reads NAGVMQNPRHLVRRRGQEARLRCSPMKGHSHVYWYRQLPEEGLKFMVYLQKENIIDESGMPKERFSAEFPKEGPSILRIQQVVRGDSAAYFCASSPPGQANTEAFFGQGTRLTVV.